The 22 T cell receptor beta chains reported below all come from one sample, sequenced in a study of cytomegalovirus exposure and HLA in healthy donors. The PCR had 60 Vbeta and 13 Jbeta primers. This table comes from immunoSEQ multiplex PCR, and its TCRdb copy is limited to in-frame clones, with some not included. The sample holds 120,000 or so clones, 60% to 80% seen once. Specimen: PBMCs. The receptors here all came from a man over 45 in good health and CMV-seropositive.

The chain employs TRBV7-2 and TRBJ2-5, with D possibly matching TRBD2 (5 bases). Per germline, CDR1 SGHTA and CDR2 FQGNSA. This CDR3 spans 15 amino acids. Trimming stripped 2 bases from V and 5 bases from J, with 15 bases between. As DNA, the CDR3 is TGTGCCAGCAGCTTACTAGGTGGGAGTGGGGAGACCCAGTACTTC. It translates to CASSLLGGSGETQYF.

The rearrangement joins TRBV7-2 to TRBJ2-7; no definite D call. Trimming pared 8 bases from V and 0 bases from J, leaving 8 bases between. Germline V gives CDR1 SGHTA, CDR2 FQGNSA. This CDR3 region has 12 residues. DNA for the CDR3: TGTGCCAGCGTAGACACCTCCTACGAGCAGTACTTC. Translated, it gives CASVDTSYEQYF.

The chain employs TRBV2 and TRBJ1-5; 12 bases line up with TRBD1. The germline V gene has CDR1 SNHLY and CDR2 FYNNEI. CDR3 length equals 16 residues. The J segment lost 9 bases and the V segment lost 6 bases, leaving 12 bases of the junction unmatched. The CDR3 here is CASSGTGGAEFGPQHF. CDR3 in DNA: TGTGCCAGCAGCGGGACAGGGGGCGCGGAGTTCGGGCCCCAGCATTTT.

This chain's CDR3 is CASTNTYRAHEQYF. Here the CDR3 DNA reads TGTGCCAGCACGAATACCTACAGGGCCCACGAGCAGTACTTC. The J gene is TRBJ2-7, the V gene TRBV6-1, with D perhaps TRBD1 (6 bases). Per the germline V gene, CDR1 is MNHNS and CDR2 is SASEGT. The CDR3 loop spans 14 amino acids. V was shortened by 7 bases and J by 5 bases, with 18 bases between the two germline ends.

The chain has TRBV29-1 and TRBJ2-3; D may be TRBD1 (5 bases). CDR3 size: 11 residues. Trimming cost V 8 bases and J 2 bases, with 8 bases left between them. CDR1 SQVTM and CDR2 ANQGSEA come from the germline V gene. The CDR3 nucleotides read TGCAGCCTAGGGGACACAGATACGCAGTATTTT. Translating gives CSLGDTDTQYF.

The chain links TRBV20-1 to TRBJ2-5; D uncertain. V dropped 3 bases and J dropped 6 bases, with 8 bases sitting between them. Germline CDR1 reads DFQATT; CDR2 reads SNEGSKA (reference sequence). This CDR3 is built from 11 residues. CDR3 loop: CSASVAQTQYF. The CDR3 DNA reads TGCAGTGCTAGCGTGGCACAGACCCAGTACTTC.

This chain connects TRBV7-2 to TRBJ2-1; 7 bases fit TRBD1. The V gene's germline CDR1 is SGHTA and CDR2 FQGNSA. This CDR3 spans 15 amino acids. The ends lost 4 bases at V and 7 bases at J; junction bases unmatched: 10. The CDR3 spells CASSSRARDRNEQFF. CDR3 nucleotide sequence: TGTGCCAGCAGCTCCCGTGCCCGGGACAGAAATGAGCAGTTCTTC.

V and J are TRBV5-1 and TRBJ1-2; 9 nucleotides align to TRBD1. The CDR3 has 13 amino acids. Unmatched junction bases numbered 1, after V lost 1 base and J lost 6 bases. Per germline, CDR1 SGHRS and CDR2 YFSETQ. CDR3 amino acids: CASSLHRGHGYTF. The CDR3, as DNA: TGCGCCAGCAGCTTGCACAGGGGGCATGGCTACACCTTC.

This sequence joins TRBV6-6 and TRBJ1-2; weak D call: TRBD1 (6 bases). The germline V and J ends were trimmed by 7 bases and 5 bases, with 20 bases remaining between them. CDR1 and CDR2 (germline): MNHNY, SVGAGI (reference sequence). The CDR3 extends over 15 amino acids. The chain's CDR3 is CASKQGDSSRYGYTF. The CDR3 coding sequence is TGTGCCAGCAAACAGGGAGACTCATCGCGGTATGGCTACACCTTC.

The chain has TRBV4-3 and TRBJ2-6, with D uncertain. CDR1 is LGHNA, CDR2 YSLEER, per germline. CDR3 length equals 18 residues. V was clipped by 4 bases and J by 0 bases, with 16 bases between them. The CDR3 spells CASSRELFLRSGANVLTF. CDR3 DNA: TGCGCCAGCAGCCGAGAGCTCTTCCTACGCTCTGGGGCCAACGTCCTGACTTTC.

The V gene is TRBV7-2, the J gene TRBJ2-1; 9 nucleotides line up with TRBD1. CDR3 length: 16 amino acids. Trimming removed 1 base from V and 3 bases from J; junction bases left unmatched: 4. CDR1 is SGHTA, CDR2 FQGNSA, per germline. For the CDR3, the DNA is TGTGCCAGCAGCTTAGAGGGGACAGGGAGCTACAATGAGCAGTTCTTC. As protein: CASSLEGTGSYNEQFF.

This chain connects TRBV19 to TRBJ2-1, with TRBD1 identical over 8 bases. Germline values: CDR1 LNHDA, CDR2 SQIVND (reference sequence). V gave up 5 bases and J gave up 2 bases; unmatched junction bases: 5. The CDR3 has 15 amino acids. The CDR3 here is CASSRDRGPYNEQFF. The CDR3 DNA sequence: TGTGCCAGTAGTCGAGACAGGGGTCCCTACAATGAGCAGTTCTTC.

The V call is TRBV30, the J call TRBJ1-1; D is perhaps TRBD1 (5 bases). Trimming removed 6 bases from V and 11 bases from J, with 19 bases in between. There are 12 residues in the CDR3. Germline V gene sequence: CDR1 GTSNPN, CDR2 SVGIG (reference sequence). Here the CDR3 reads CACRWEGGGAFF. CDR3 DNA: TGTGCCTGTCGTTGGGAGGGCGGGGGTGCTTTCTTT.

This chain's CDR3 is CAWSSGYEQYF. CDR3 nucleotides: TGTGCCTGGAGCTCCGGCTACGAGCAGTACTTC. The rearrangement uses TRBV30 and TRBJ2-7, with D unresolved. This CDR3 has 11 residues. CDR1 and CDR2 (germline): GTSNPN, SVGIG (reference sequence). Trimming took off 3 bases at V and 3 bases at J, with 6 bases between the two ends.

The chain couples TRBV6-1 to TRBJ2-6; D is possibly TRBD1 (6 bases). Germline V gene data show CDR1 as MNHNS and CDR2 as SASEGT. The CDR3 sequence is 17 residues long. Between the trimmed V and J ends, which lost 1 base and 0 bases, there was a span of 10 bases. Here the CDR3 DNA reads TGTGCCAGCAGTGAAGTCAGGGGCCTCTCTGGGGCCAACGTCCTGACTTTC. It yields the protein CASSEVRGLSGANVLTF.

In this sample, this clone turned up a few times. V and J are TRBV20-1 and TRBJ1-1; D possibly corresponds to TRBD1 (5 bases). CDR3 length equals 11 residues. Per germline, CDR1 DFQATT and CDR2 SNEGSKA (reference sequence). V was clipped by 4 bases and J by 5 bases, with 8 bases between them. CDR3 DNA sequence: TGCAGTGCTATCAGGGCTACTGAAGCTTTCTTT. This encodes CSAIRATEAFF.

The V gene is TRBV11-3, the J gene TRBJ2-1, with 8 positions matching TRBD2. The germline gives CDR1 SGHNT, CDR2 YENEEA. CDR3 size: 18 residues. V trimming: 2 bases; J trimming: 8 bases; junction bases outside the gene matches: 17. The CDR3 bases are TGTGCCAGCAGCTTACGGGGAACTAGCGGTAGCGAATCCCATGAGCAGTTCTTC. Amino acid sequence: CASSLRGTSGSESHEQFF.

The chain joins TRBV13 to TRBJ2-1; D is unclear. This CDR3 is 14 amino acids long. CDR1 and CDR2 from the germline V gene are PRHDT and FYEKMQ (reference sequence). Trimming took off 1 base at V and 9 bases at J, with 13 bases between the two ends. CDR3: CASSLVASLGEQFF. CDR3 coding DNA: TGTGCCAGCAGCTTAGTGGCTAGTCTGGGTGAGCAGTTCTTC.

The chain employs TRBV27 and TRBJ1-4; 8 nucleotides align to TRBD1. After removal of 2 bases from V and 8 bases from J, the junction contained 4 bases not matched to a gene. Per the germline V gene, CDR1 is MNHEY and CDR2 is SMNVEV (reference sequence). The CDR3 has 14 residues. CDR3 region: CASSLLGQGEKLFF. CDR3 DNA sequence: TGTGCCAGCAGTTTACTCGGACAGGGAGAAAAACTGTTTTTT.

The rearrangement joins TRBV5-5 to TRBJ2-6, with a tentative D call TRBD2 (6 bases). The CDR3 is made up of 14 amino acids. Germline assignment: CDR1 SGHKS and CDR2 YYEKEE (reference sequence). Trimming pared 8 bases from V and 7 bases from J, leaving 16 bases between. This chain's CDR3 is CASGRNLGANVLTF. Written as DNA, the CDR3 is TGTGCCAGTGGGAGGAACCTCGGAGCCAACGTCCTGACTTTC.

J is TRBJ1-5 and V is TRBV19; a weak D match, TRBD1 (6 bases). The V and J ends lost 7 bases and 1 base respectively, with 8 bases between them. The germline V gene has CDR1 LNHDA and CDR2 SQIVND (reference sequence). There are 13 residues in the CDR3. The chain's CDR3 is CASNRESNQPQHF. CDR3 coding DNA: TGTGCCAGTAACAGGGAAAGCAATCAGCCCCAGCATTTT.

V is TRBV10-3 and J is TRBJ1-1; the match to TRBD1 covers 7 bases. V shed 2 bases, J shed 1 base, and the junction held 7 bases outside the gene matches. Looked up from germline, CDR1 is ENHRY and CDR2 is SYGVKD. The CDR3 covers 16 residues. CDR3 DNA: TGTGCCATCAGTGAGGTTCCGGCAGGGGGGAACACTGAAGCTTTCTTT. Amino acids: CAISEVPAGGNTEAFF.